Included here is one TCR beta chain sequence, with context. Its cognate antigen has yet to be identified. No qualities accompany the bases; no much larger clone lies one base away. The record originates from a study of T-cell reconstitution after alpha-beta-depleted transplantation in children listed by TCRdb under 2016. At the level of the whole study: Using TCR repertoire profiling, the study quantitatively followed how T-cell immune reconstitution unfolded in children after TCRalphabeta/CD19-depleted allogeneic hematopoietic cell transplantation. Overall results and qualifications from the work: Hyperexpanded clone frequencies declined over subsequent months; after one year, T-cell counts and TCRbeta diversity were mostly attributed to newly produced T cells. The high TCRbeta diversity at day 60 in some patients was ascribed to recipient T cells and intrathymic progenitors that had survived conditioning. Apparently early alphabetaT-cell count recovery about two months after transplant reportedly relied on only several hundred rapidly expanded clones derived from non-depleted graft cells.

Libraries were made using PCR. Sequencer: Illumina HiSeq 2500. TCR library preparation used molecular barcoding, with unique molecular identifiers applied to normalize quantification of the TCRbeta repertoire. TCRdb's own reprocessing of the public reads used fastp at Q25 and MiXCR and kept productive beta chains. Duplicate CDR3 protein sequences are folded into a single record with the most common DNA and genes. A total of 600,000 to 800,000 distinct CDR3 sequences appear in this sample, under 15% of them only once. The top ten clonotypes cover 0.79% of the sample. The intended sense of this specimen's treatment or condition label: allogeneic hematopoietic cell transplantation with graft depleted of TCRalphabeta T cells and CD19 B cells. The children who served as transplant recipients had been given grafts of TCRalphabeta/CD19-depleted allogeneic hematopoietic cells. As encoded in the germline V gene, CDR1 is SGHTA while CDR2 is FQGTGA. The CDR3 spans 14 residues, from the cysteine through the phenylalanine. Only CDR3 DNA is held: 42 bases, read in frame from base 1. V loses 5 bases of germline sequence and J loses 8 bases, and the interval between the two ends is 17 bases.

This sequence uses TRBV7-3 and TRBJ2-3; TRBD2 is perhaps the D gene, given 6 matching bases. The material was PBMCs, obtained before TCRalphabeta/CD19-depleted stem cell transplant. The origin of this receptor is a girl aged 2 to 10 with congenital amegakaryocytic thrombocytopenia, due to receive a stem cell transplant. The CDR3 corresponds to CASSPRDWLGTQYF. The DNA sequence is given as TGTGCCAGCAGCCCCAGGGACTGGCTTGGTACGCAGTATTTT.